One sample yielded the 32 T cell receptor beta chains listed below, sequenced in a study of blood T cells in healthy people across ages. A second PCR of roughly 7 to 11 cycles used a sample-barcoded 5' primer and a J-beta primer mix. A single record per CDR3 protein comes from TCRdb applying MiXCR to the 5' RACE reads. The sample consists of 1.4 million to 1.5 million distinct CDR3 sequences, 42% of them appearing once. Sequenced: blood. These receptors were obtained from a woman under 30 in good health.

This clonotype turned up a few times. The genes are TRBV9 and TRBJ2-1, with D perhaps TRBD2 (5 bases). Trimming removed 0 bases from V and 0 bases from J, with 10 bases in between. Germline CDR1 SGDLS, CDR2 YYNGEE. The CDR3 sequence is 16 residues long. CDR3 region: CASSVDSGSSYNEQFF. The CDR3 region has the DNA TGTGCCAGCAGCGTAGACAGCGGATCCTCCTACAATGAGCAGTTCTTC.

In this sample, this clonotype turned up a few times. Given a much more abundant clone one base away, this may be a read error. The chain carries TRBV7-2 and TRBJ2-1, with 9 bases lining up with TRBD2. CDR3 length equals 14 residues. In germline, CDR1 is SGHTA, CDR2 FQGNSA. As DNA, the CDR3 is TGTGCCGGCAGCCCCGGACTAGCGTACAATGAGCAGTTCTTC. Translating it yields CAGSPGLAYNEQFF. Full variable domain (remainder filled in from reference TRBV7-2 and TRBJ2-1): GAGVSQSPSNKVTEKGKDVELRCDPISGHTALYWYRQSLGQGLEFLIYFQGNSAPDKSGLPSDRFSAERTGGSVSTLTIQRTQQEDSAVYLCAGSPGLAYNEQFFGPGTRLTVL.

In this sample, this clonotype turned up a few times. The V gene is TRBV29-1, the J gene TRBJ2-1; D gene ambiguous. The length of the CDR3 is 12 residues. The germline V gene encodes CDR1 SQVTM and CDR2 ANQGSEA. Trimming stripped 5 bases from V and 9 bases from J, with 14 bases between. The CDR3 sequence is CSVPDAGGEQFF. Here the CDR3 DNA reads TGCAGCGTTCCGGATGCCGGCGGTGAGCAGTTCTTC.

The chain links TRBV5-1 to TRBJ2-7; 12 bases align to TRBD2. The germline V gene encodes CDR1 SGHRS and CDR2 YFSETQ. This CDR3 contains 17 residues. V dropped 5 bases and J dropped 4; count of bases not matched to a gene: 13. The CDR3 nucleotides read TGCGCCAGCAGTTCGTCGAGGACTAGCGGGACCCCTTACGAGCAGTACTTC. Translation: CASSSSRTSGTPYEQYF.

J is TRBJ2-7 and V is TRBV3-1; 11 nucleotides agree with TRBD2. Trimming took 3 bases from V and 6 from J; bases not matched to a gene: 7. This CDR3 contains 15 residues. Germline assignment: CDR1 LGHDT and CDR2 YNNKEL (reference sequence). The CDR3 is CASSHGTSGPREQYF. CDR3 nucleotide sequence: TGTGCCAGCAGCCATGGGACTAGCGGTCCCCGCGAGCAGTACTTC.

This clonotype occurred a few times. This sequence joins TRBV29-1 and TRBJ1-2; D is perhaps TRBD1 (6 bases). Germline V gene data show CDR1 as SQVTM and CDR2 as ANQGSEA. With 3 bases removed from V and 2 bases from J, the gap between germline ends came to 10 bases. The CDR3 runs to 13 residues. The CDR3 DNA reads as TGCAGCGTTGACGGGAGGGGGAACTATGGCTACACCTTC. This codes for CSVDGRGNYGYTF.

Written as DNA, the CDR3 is TGTGCCAGCAGTGACAGACTGCCGGGACAGGGTAATTCACCCCTCCACTTT. It translates to CASSDRLPGQGNSPLHF. J is TRBJ1-6 and V is TRBV6-1, with 9 bases fitting TRBD1. Unmatched junction bases numbered 9, after V lost 3 bases and J lost 6 bases. Germline V gives CDR1 MNHNS, CDR2 SASEGT. The CDR3 is 17 amino acids.

This clonotype was seen a few times. The chain has TRBV27 and TRBJ2-1; 13 bases agree with TRBD2. The J segment lost 4 bases and the V segment lost 2 bases, leaving 2 bases of the junction unmatched. The CDR3 sequence is 16 residues long. The V gene's germline CDR1 is MNHEY and CDR2 SMNVEV (reference sequence). DNA of the CDR3: TGTGCCAGCAGTTTAATACTAGCGGGGGGGTACAATGAGCAGTTCTTC. Protein sequence: CASSLILAGGYNEQFF.

The chain combines TRBV6-2 or TRBV6-3 with TRBJ2-7; a possible D gene is TRBD2 (5 bases). The CDR3 is 12 residues long. Per the germline V gene, CDR1 is MNHEY and CDR2 is SVGEGT. Between the trimmed V and J ends, which lost 11 bases and 0 bases, there was a span of 11 bases. CDR3 bases: TGTGCCGTCAGCGGTTCCTCCTACGAGCAGTACTTC. As protein: CAVSGSSYEQYF.

A few counts support this clonotype. The chain joins TRBV7-9 to TRBJ2-5; TRBD1 matches at 7 bases. The CDR3 is 17 amino acids. The junction had 16 bases not matched to a gene; V was cut back by 4 bases and J by 5 bases. CDR1 is SEHNR, CDR2 FQNEAQ, per germline (reference sequence). The CDR3: CASSSPQQGFGQETQYF. Written as DNA, the CDR3 is TGTGCCAGCAGCTCCCCCCAACAGGGGTTCGGGCAGGAGACCCAGTACTTC.

The CDR3 loop reads CASGLLELVYEQYF. CDR3 DNA sequence: TGTGCTAGTGGTTTGTTGGAACTAGTCTACGAGCAGTACTTC. The rearrangement links TRBV12-5 to TRBJ2-5; tentatively, D is TRBD2 (5 bases). The tail of the sequence fits TRBJ2-7 better, so the J call may be wrong. The CDR3 runs to 14 residues. The germline V gene has CDR1 LGHNT and CDR2 FRNRAP.

V usage is TRBV7-8 and J usage is TRBJ2-7, with 7 nucleotides matching TRBD2. In germline, CDR1 is SGHVS, CDR2 FQNEAQ. The ends lost 5 bases at V and 7 bases at J; junction bases unmatched: 14. The CDR3 runs 15 residues. The CDR3 nucleotides read TGTGCCAGCAGCCAAAGCGGGATATCCTACAATGAGCAGTACTTC. Translated, it gives CASSQSGISYNEQYF.

V usage is TRBV21-1 and J usage is TRBJ1-6; TRBD1, the D gene given by the table, was not confirmed from the DNA. TRBV21-1 constitutes a pseudogene. The CDR3 contains 15 residues. CDR3 sequence: CASCSEPTGYSPLHF. DNA for the CDR3: TGTGCCAGTTGCTCTGAACCGACAGGGTACTCACCCCTCCACTTT.

The sample holds a few counts of this clonotype. The chain is built from TRBV5-1 and TRBJ2-3; 8 nucleotides agree with TRBD1. This CDR3 region has 16 residues. Unmatched junction bases numbered 4, after V lost 0 bases and J lost 1 base. CDR1 is SGHRS, CDR2 YFSETQ, per germline. The CDR3 DNA sequence: TGCGCCAGCAGCTTGGCCGGACAGGGTCGCACAGATACGCAGTATTTT. It codes for CASSLAGQGRTDTQYF.

The V and J genes are TRBV6-1 and TRBJ2-1; D ambiguous. The CDR3 length is 13 residues. Germline assignment: CDR1 MNHNS and CDR2 SASEGT. Trimming stripped 10 bases from V and 8 bases from J, with 18 bases between. CDR3 amino acids: CATTIPSRDEQFF. The CDR3 bases are TGTGCCACCACTATCCCTTCAAGGGATGAGCAGTTCTTC.

This chain joins TRBV6-5 and TRBJ1-6, with TRBD1 identical over 10 bases. This CDR3 spans 14 amino acids. Per the germline V gene, CDR1 is MNHEY and CDR2 is SVGAGI. J gave up 11 bases and V 5 bases, and 6 bases lay outside the gene matches. The chain's CDR3 is CASSEGQGLPPLHF. CDR3 in DNA: TGTGCCAGCAGTGAGGGACAGGGGTTACCACCCCTCCACTTT.

This clonotype was detected many times. CDR3 residues: CSAPAASSPRTREQFF. CDR3 coding DNA: TGCAGTGCCCCTGCGGCTAGCTCCCCCCGAACTCGTGAGCAGTTCTTC. This chain joins TRBV20-1 and TRBJ2-1, with TRBD2 as a possible D gene (5 bases). This CDR3 comprises 16 residues. Germline loops: CDR1 DFQATT, CDR2 SNEGSKA (reference sequence). Trimming pared 6 bases from V and 9 bases from J, leaving 27 bases between.

V usage is TRBV27 and J usage is TRBJ1-2, with 7 bases identical to TRBD1. The CDR3 sequence is 15 residues long. Trimming at V came to 5 bases and at J to 4 bases, leaving 10 bases not matched to a gene. From germline, CDR1 is MNHEY and CDR2 SMNVEV (reference sequence). The CDR3 is CASSPADRSTYGYTF. For the CDR3, the DNA is TGTGCCAGCAGTCCGGCGGACAGGTCCACCTATGGCTACACCTTC.

In DNA, the CDR3 is TGCAGTGCGCGAACCCGGGACAGAGATTACAATGAGCAGTACTTC. Translating gives CSARTRDRDYNEQYF. The chain has TRBV20-1 and TRBJ2-1; 7 nucleotides match TRBD1. With the DNA end fitting TRBJ2-7 better, the J assignment may be wrong. Per the germline V gene, CDR1 is DFQATT and CDR2 is SNEGSKA (reference sequence). CDR3 length: 15 amino acids.

This clonotype has a handful of counts. V and J are TRBV5-1 and TRBJ2-3; D unclear. CDR1 is SGHRS and CDR2 is YFSETQ in the germline V gene. The CDR3 consists of 12 residues. Trimming removed 5 bases from V and 2 bases from J, with 6 bases in between. This CDR3 is CASRHNTDTQYF. CDR3 DNA: TGCGCCAGCAGGCATAACACAGATACGCAGTATTTT.

The chain employs TRBV12-3 or TRBV12-4 and TRBJ2-3, with 9 positions matching TRBD1. V trimming: 5 bases; J trimming: 1 base; junction bases outside the gene matches: 4. The CDR3 length is 15 residues. The DNA for the CDR3 is TGTGCCAGCAGTAGGACAGGGGAAGGCACAGATACGCAGTATTTT. Amino acid sequence: CASSRTGEGTDTQYF.

The rearrangement links TRBV20-1 to TRBJ2-3; D perhaps matches TRBD2 (5 bases). The germline V gene encodes CDR1 DFQATT and CDR2 SNEGSKA (reference sequence). The CDR3 has 14 amino acids. V shed 5 bases and J shed 1 base, with 13 bases lying between them. CDR3 sequence reads: CSAPWTGGTDTQYF. CDR3 sequence (DNA): TGCAGTGCTCCTTGGACTGGGGGCACAGATACGCAGTATTTT.

This clonotype was picked up a small number of times. The chain combines TRBV6-5 with TRBJ2-7, with unresolved D. Germline loops: CDR1 MNHEY, CDR2 SVGAGI. V was cut by 0 bases and J by 0 bases, with 24 bases left in between. The CDR3 is 20 residues long. CDR3 DNA sequence: TGTGCCAGCAGTTACTCGATCATAACAGAAGCTACTGGTTTCTCCTACGAGCAGTACTTC. Translating gives CASSYSIITEATGFSYEQYF.

This clonotype was detected only once. The chain combines TRBV6-6 with TRBJ1-4, with a weak D call TRBD1 (5 bases). This CDR3 contains 14 residues. Germline V gene lookup returns CDR1 MNHNY and CDR2 SVGAGI (reference sequence). The V end lost 5 bases, the J end lost 0 bases, and 7 bases lay between the germline ends. CDR3 residues: CASSDSSTNEKLFF. The CDR3 nucleotides are TGTGCCAGCAGTGACAGCTCAACTAATGAAAAACTGTTTTTT.

The chain uses TRBV6-2 or TRBV6-3 and TRBJ1-1, with D uncertain. Germline-derived CDR1 and CDR2 are MNHEY and SVGEGT. Deletions cut 6 bases from V and 1 base from J, with 12 bases between. This CDR3 is 14 amino acids long. CDR3 residues: CASSAEPTNTEAFF. CDR3 coding DNA: TGTGCCAGCAGCGCGGAACCGACGAACACTGAAGCTTTCTTT.

The chain uses TRBV2 and TRBJ2-1; 12 bases align to TRBD2. The germline CDR1 and CDR2 sequences are SNHLY and FYNNEI. This CDR3 is built from 13 residues. Trimming removed 7 bases from V and 7 bases from J; junction bases left unmatched: 2. The CDR3 DNA is TGTGCCAGCAACGGACTAGCGGGGAATGAGCAGTTCTTC. Translation: CASNGLAGNEQFF.

The gene calls are TRBV29-1 and TRBJ2-7, with D unclear. This CDR3 is built from 13 residues. V shed 5 bases and J shed 4 bases, with 15 bases lying between them. In germline, CDR1 is SQVTM, CDR2 ANQGSEA. The CDR3, as DNA: TGCAGCGTTCATGTAGGCAAAGATTACGAGCAGTACTTC. It encodes CSVHVGKDYEQYF.

Here the CDR3 DNA reads TGCAGTGCTAGAATGAGACAGGGGGCCCCAGATACGCAGTATTTT. Protein sequence: CSARMRQGAPDTQYF. The genes are TRBV20-1 and TRBJ2-3, with 10 bases that match TRBD1. This CDR3 is 15 amino acids long. The V gene end was trimmed by 2 bases and the J gene end by 4 bases; junction bases not matched to a gene: 6. Per germline, CDR1 DFQATT and CDR2 SNEGSKA (reference sequence).

There are many counts of this clonotype. This sequence joins TRBV4-1 and TRBJ2-7, with TRBD2 matching over 10 bases. CDR3 size: 16 residues. Losses at the gene ends were 0 bases for V and 4 bases for J; bases not matched to a gene: 6. CDR1 is MGHRA and CDR2 is YSYEKL in the germline V gene. CDR3 residues: CASSQDPSGSRYEQYF. The CDR3 bases are TGCGCCAGCAGCCAAGATCCTAGCGGGAGTAGGTACGAGCAGTACTTC.

This clonotype was detected only a few times. This chain links TRBV12-3 or TRBV12-4 with TRBJ2-7; TRBD2 might be the D (6 bases). CDR3 length: 15 residues. V was trimmed by 8 bases and J by 2 bases, leaving 19 bases between them. CDR3 in DNA: TGTGCCAGCTCGATCCCGACTAGGCCTACCTACGAGCAGTACTTC. Translating it yields CASSIPTRPTYEQYF.

Notes on this clonotype: A much larger clone sits a single nucleotide away, making a read error possible. The gene calls are TRBV29-1 and TRBJ1-4; D is undetermined. Germline CDR1 reads SQVTM; CDR2 reads ANQGSEA. The V gene lost 4 bases and the J gene lost 8 bases, with 14 bases spanning the gap. This CDR3 has 13 amino acids. The CDR3 reads CSVGAVGEEKLFF. In DNA form, the CDR3 reads TGCAGCGTTGGGGCAGTGGGCGAAGAAAAACTGTTTTTT.

This sequence joins TRBV27 and TRBJ2-7; D possibly corresponds to TRBD2 (5 bases). V lost 5 bases, J lost 2 bases, and 19 bases lay in between. CDR3 length: 16 residues. The germline gives CDR1 MNHEY, CDR2 SMNVEV (reference sequence). This CDR3 reads CASSPFGAAKAYEQYF. For the CDR3, the DNA is TGTGCCAGCAGTCCCTTTGGAGCGGCCAAAGCCTACGAGCAGTACTTC.